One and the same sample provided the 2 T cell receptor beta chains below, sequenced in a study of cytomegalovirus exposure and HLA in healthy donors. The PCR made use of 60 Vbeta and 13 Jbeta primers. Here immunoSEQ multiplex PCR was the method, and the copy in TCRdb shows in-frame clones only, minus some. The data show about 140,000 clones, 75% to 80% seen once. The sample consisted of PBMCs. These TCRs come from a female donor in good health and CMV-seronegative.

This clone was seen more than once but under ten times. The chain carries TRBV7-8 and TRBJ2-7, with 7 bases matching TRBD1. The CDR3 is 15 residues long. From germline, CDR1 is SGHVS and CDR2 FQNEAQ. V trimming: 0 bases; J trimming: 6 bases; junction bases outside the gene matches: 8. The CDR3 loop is CASSLARTGISEQYF. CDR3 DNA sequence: TGTGCCAGCAGCTTAGCAAGGACAGGAATTAGCGAGCAGTACTTC.

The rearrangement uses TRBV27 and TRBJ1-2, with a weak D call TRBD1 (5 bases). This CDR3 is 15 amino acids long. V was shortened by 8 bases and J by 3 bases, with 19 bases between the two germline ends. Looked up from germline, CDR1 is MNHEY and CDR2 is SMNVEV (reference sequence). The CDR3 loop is CASCDKGISDYGYTF. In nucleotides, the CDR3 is TGTGCCAGCTGTGACAAGGGGATATCGGACTATGGCTACACCTTC.